This T cell receptor (beta chain) stems from a study of cytomegalovirus exposure and HLA in healthy donors. Overall study findings and caveats: There were 160 or so TCR beta chains listed as cytomegalovirus-associated.

PCR used 60 Vbeta primers and 13 Jbeta primers. Here immunoSEQ multiplex PCR was the method, and the copy in TCRdb shows in-frame clones only, minus some. The sample includes approximately 100,000 clones, 70% to 85% seen only once; the top ten take 9.5% to 13%. This clone was counted once. Its cognate antigen is unknown. Germline assignment: CDR1 LGHNA and CDR2 YNFKEQ. CDR3 length: 14 residues. The V gene end was trimmed by 2 bases and the J gene end by 7 bases; junction bases not matched to a gene: 4. The chain has TRBV4-2 and TRBJ2-1; 8 bases line up with TRBD1. The clonotype comes from a man in his forties in good health and CMV-seropositive. Sequencing was performed on PBMCs. CDR3 residues: CASSQRTGRNEQFF. CDR3 in DNA: TGTGCCAGCAGCCAAAGGACAGGGAGAAATGAGCAGTTCTTC.